The 10 T cell receptor beta chains listed next were all sequenced from one sample in a study of T cell changes during pregnancy in multiple sclerosis. Repertoires were generated with immunoSEQ multiplex PCR, while TCRdb's copy carries only in-frame clones and drops some. Of about 38,000 clones in the sample, around 94% were seen once. The sample was CD8+ T cells from peripheral blood mononuclear cells, taken in the third trimester of pregnancy. The receptors stem from a female donor with multiple sclerosis, enrolled in a pregnancy study.

The chain employs TRBV6-5 and TRBJ1-1; 9 nucleotides agree with TRBD1. CDR3 length: 15 amino acids. The germline CDR1 and CDR2 sequences are MNHEY and SVGAGI. V trimming: 2 bases; J trimming: 5 bases; junction bases outside the gene matches: 6. CDR3 nucleotides: TGTGCCAGCAGTTACCCCGGGGACAGGGAAACTGAAGCTTTCTTT. It yields the protein CASSYPGDRETEAFF.

This clone came up a few times. This chain connects TRBV2 to TRBJ2-4; 12 positions agree with TRBD1. Germline trimming cut 7 bases from V and 8 bases from J; bases unmatched to any gene: 6. The germline V gene has CDR1 SNHLY and CDR2 FYNNEI. There are 14 residues in the CDR3. The CDR3 coding sequence is TGTGCCAGCACCCGGGACAGGGGGCGGGACATTCAGTACTTC. Protein: CASTRDRGRDIQYF.

The gene calls are TRBV4-1 and TRBJ2-1, with D perhaps matching TRBD1 (6 bases). From germline, CDR1 is MGHRA and CDR2 YSYEKL. The V end lost 0 bases, the J end lost 6 bases, and 12 bases lay between the germline ends. There are 15 residues in the CDR3. The chain's CDR3 is CASSQDRTRGNEQFF. As DNA, the CDR3 is TGCGCCAGCAGCCAAGATCGGACCAGGGGCAATGAGCAGTTCTTC.

The chain joins TRBV14 to TRBJ1-4, with no clear D. Trimming cost V 0 bases and J 4 bases, with 12 bases left between them. The CDR3 is 16 amino acids. Germline assignment: CDR1 SGHDN and CDR2 FVKESK. This CDR3 is CASSQDRGGVNEKLFF. CDR3 DNA sequence: TGTGCCAGCAGCCAAGACAGAGGAGGAGTTAATGAAAAACTGTTTTTT.

This rearrangement joins TRBV4-1 to TRBJ2-5, with 12 bases fitting TRBD1. The DNA end is a closer match to TRBJ2-7, so the J assignment may be wrong. CDR1 is MGHRA and CDR2 is YSYEKL in the germline V gene. CDR3 size: 15 residues. The CDR3 here is CASSQAGTGGGEQYF. The DNA for the CDR3 is TGCGCCAGCAGCCAAGCTGGGACAGGGGGCGGCGAGCAGTACTTC.

The rearrangement joins TRBV9 to TRBJ1-5; D ambiguous. The CDR3 loop spans 14 amino acids. Trimming removed 0 bases at V and 5 bases at J, with 9 bases between. Per the germline V gene, CDR1 is SGDLS and CDR2 is YYNGEE. As DNA, the CDR3 is TGTGCCAGCAGCGTAGGAGGTAGTGATCAGCCCCAGCATTTT. As protein: CASSVGGSDQPQHF.

The genes are TRBV13 and TRBJ2-1; D is perhaps TRBD2 (6 bases). The CDR3 runs to 16 residues. V was shortened by 7 bases and J by 4 bases, with 20 bases between the two germline ends. CDR1 PRHDT and CDR2 FYEKMQ come from the germline V gene (reference sequence). DNA of the CDR3: TGTGCCAGCACTACTCATGGAGGGACTCGGTACAATGAGCAGTTCTTC. Protein sequence: CASTTHGGTRYNEQFF.

Note on this clone: An end of the junction differs from the germline gene, which may be a read error. In DNA form, the CDR3 reads TGTGCCAGCAGCTCTAGAGGGTGCCTTTTACTTTGG. This sequence encodes CASSSRGCLLLW. This chain connects TRBV7-8 to TRBJ1-4; D gene unclear. The V gene's germline CDR1 is SGHVS and CDR2 FQNEAQ. This CDR3 has 12 residues.

The rearrangement joins TRBV27 to TRBJ1-2, with 7 bases identical to TRBD1. This CDR3 region has 13 residues. Per the germline V gene, CDR1 is MNHEY and CDR2 is SMNVEV (reference sequence). Unmatched junction bases numbered 11, after V lost 2 bases and J lost 14 bases. The CDR3, as DNA: TGTGCCAGCAGTTTAAGCAGGGACAGAGCTCAAACCTTC. This translates into CASSLSRDRAQTF.

This rearrangement joins TRBV19 to TRBJ2-2; D remains unclear. In germline, CDR1 is LNHDA, CDR2 SQIVND (reference sequence). The CDR3 is 15 amino acids. V was trimmed by 0 bases and J by 6 bases, leaving 11 bases between them. The CDR3 DNA is TGTGCCAGTAGTATAGATTCTGATGAGGCCGGGGAGCTGTTTTTT. Its protein is CASSIDSDEAGELFF.